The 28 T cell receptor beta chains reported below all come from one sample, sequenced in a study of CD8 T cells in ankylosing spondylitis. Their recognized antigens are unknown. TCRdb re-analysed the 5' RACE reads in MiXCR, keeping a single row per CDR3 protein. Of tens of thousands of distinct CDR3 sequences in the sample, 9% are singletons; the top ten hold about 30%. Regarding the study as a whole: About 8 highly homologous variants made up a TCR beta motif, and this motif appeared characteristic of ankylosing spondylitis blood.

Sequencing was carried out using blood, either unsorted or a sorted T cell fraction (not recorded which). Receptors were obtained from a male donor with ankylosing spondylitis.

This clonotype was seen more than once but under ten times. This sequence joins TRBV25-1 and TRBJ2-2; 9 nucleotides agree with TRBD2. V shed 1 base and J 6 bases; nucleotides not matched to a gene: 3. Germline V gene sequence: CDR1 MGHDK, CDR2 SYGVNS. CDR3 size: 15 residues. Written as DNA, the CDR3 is TGTGCCAGCAGTGAATTGGAGCGGGAGGCCGGGGAGCTGTTTTTT. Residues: CASSELEREAGELFF.

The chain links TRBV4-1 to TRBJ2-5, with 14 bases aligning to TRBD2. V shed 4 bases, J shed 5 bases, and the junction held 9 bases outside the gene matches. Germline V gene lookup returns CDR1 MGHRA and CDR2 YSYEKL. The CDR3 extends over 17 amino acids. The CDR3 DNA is TGCGCCAGCAGCCCGATGGGACTAGCGGGAGCGGAGGAGACCCAGTACTTC. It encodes CASSPMGLAGAEETQYF.

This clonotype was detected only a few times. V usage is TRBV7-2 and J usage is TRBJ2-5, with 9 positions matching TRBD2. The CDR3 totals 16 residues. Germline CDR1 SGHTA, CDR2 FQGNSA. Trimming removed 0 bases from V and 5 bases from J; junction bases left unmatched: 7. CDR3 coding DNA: TGTGCCAGCAGCTTAGCGCTAGGGCTAGCGGGGGAGACCCAGTACTTC. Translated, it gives CASSLALGLAGETQYF. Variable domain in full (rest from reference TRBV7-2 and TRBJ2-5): GAGVSQSPSNKVTEKGKDVELRCDPISGHTALYWYRQSLGQGLEFLIYFQGNSAPDKSGLPSDRFSAERTGGSVSTLTIQRTQQEDSAVYLCASSLALGLAGETQYFGPGTRLLVL.

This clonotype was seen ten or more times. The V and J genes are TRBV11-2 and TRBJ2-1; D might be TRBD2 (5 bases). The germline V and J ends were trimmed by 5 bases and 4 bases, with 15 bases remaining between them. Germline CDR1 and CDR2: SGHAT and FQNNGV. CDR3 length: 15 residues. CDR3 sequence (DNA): TGTGCCAGCAGCGCACCCGAGAGCGGATACAATGAGCAGTTCTTC. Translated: CASSAPESGYNEQFF.

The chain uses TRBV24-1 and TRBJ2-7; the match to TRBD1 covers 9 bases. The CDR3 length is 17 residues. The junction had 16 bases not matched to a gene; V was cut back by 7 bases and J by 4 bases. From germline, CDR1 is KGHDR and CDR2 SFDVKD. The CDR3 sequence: CATRQTIGGQGEYEQYV. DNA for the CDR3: TGTGCCACCAGGCAAACGATAGGGGGACAGGGCGAGTACGAGCAGTACGTC.

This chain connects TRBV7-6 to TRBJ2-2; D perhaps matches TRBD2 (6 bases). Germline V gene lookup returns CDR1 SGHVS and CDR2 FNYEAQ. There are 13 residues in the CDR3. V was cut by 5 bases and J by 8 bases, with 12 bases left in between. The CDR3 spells CASSGGLGGELFF. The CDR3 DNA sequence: TGTGCCAGCAGCGGGGGACTTGGGGGGGAGCTGTTTTTT.

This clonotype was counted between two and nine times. DNA for the CDR3: TGTGCCAGCAGCCAAGAGGCAGGAGGTTTCTACGAGCAGTACTTC. Translated, it gives CASSQEAGGFYEQYF. V and J are TRBV3-1 and TRBJ2-7; weak D call: TRBD2 (5 bases). Germline V CDR1 and CDR2: LGHDT, YNNKEL (reference sequence). The CDR3 is 15 amino acids. Deletions cut 0 bases from V and 3 bases from J, with 12 bases between.

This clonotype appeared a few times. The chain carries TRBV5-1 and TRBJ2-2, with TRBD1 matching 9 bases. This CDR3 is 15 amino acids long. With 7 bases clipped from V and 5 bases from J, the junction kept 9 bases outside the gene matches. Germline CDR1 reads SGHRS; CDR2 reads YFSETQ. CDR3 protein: CASFPGQGITGELFF. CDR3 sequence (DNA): TGCGCCAGCTTTCCGGGACAGGGAATAACCGGGGAGCTGTTTTTT.

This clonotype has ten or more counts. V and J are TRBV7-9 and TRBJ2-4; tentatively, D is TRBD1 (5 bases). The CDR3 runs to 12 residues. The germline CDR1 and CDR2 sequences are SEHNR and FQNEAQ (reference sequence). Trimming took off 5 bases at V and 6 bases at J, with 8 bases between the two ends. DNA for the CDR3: TGTGCCAGCAGCCCAGGGCCAAACATTCAGTACTTC. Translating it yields CASSPGPNIQYF.

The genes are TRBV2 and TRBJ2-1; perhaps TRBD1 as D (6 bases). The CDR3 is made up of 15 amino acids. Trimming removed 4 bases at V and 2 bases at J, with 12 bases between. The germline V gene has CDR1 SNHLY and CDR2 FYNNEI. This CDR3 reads CASSGGRGTYNEQFF. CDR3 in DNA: TGTGCCAGCAGTGGTGGCAGGGGAACCTACAATGAGCAGTTCTTC.

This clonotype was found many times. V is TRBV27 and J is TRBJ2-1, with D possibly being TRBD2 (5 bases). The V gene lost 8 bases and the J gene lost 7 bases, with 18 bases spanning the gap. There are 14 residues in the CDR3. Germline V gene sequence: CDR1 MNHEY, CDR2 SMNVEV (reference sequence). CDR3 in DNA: TGTGCCAGCGGGCCCTGGGGAGATCCTAATGAGCAGTTCTTC. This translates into CASGPWGDPNEQFF.

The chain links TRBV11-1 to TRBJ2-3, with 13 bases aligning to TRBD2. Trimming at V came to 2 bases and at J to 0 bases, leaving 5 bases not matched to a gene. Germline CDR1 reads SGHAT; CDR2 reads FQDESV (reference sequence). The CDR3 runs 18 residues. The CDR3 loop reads CASSLTGTSGTSTDTQYF. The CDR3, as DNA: TGTGCCAGCAGCTTAACCGGGACTAGCGGGACTAGCACAGATACGCAGTATTTT.

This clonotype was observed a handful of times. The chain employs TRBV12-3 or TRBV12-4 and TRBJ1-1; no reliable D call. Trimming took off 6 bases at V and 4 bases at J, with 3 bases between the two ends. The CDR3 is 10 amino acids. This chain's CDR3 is CASRITEAFF. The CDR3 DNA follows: TGTGCCAGCAGGATCACTGAAGCTTTCTTT.

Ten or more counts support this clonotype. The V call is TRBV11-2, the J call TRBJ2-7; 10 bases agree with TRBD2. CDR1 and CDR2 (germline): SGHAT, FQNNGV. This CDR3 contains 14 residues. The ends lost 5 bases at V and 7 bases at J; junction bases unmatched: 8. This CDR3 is CASSRTSGLVEQYF. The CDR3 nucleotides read TGTGCCAGCAGCAGGACTAGCGGACTCGTGGAGCAGTACTTC. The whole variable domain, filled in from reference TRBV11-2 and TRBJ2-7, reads EAGVAQSPRYKIIEKRQSVAFWCNPISGHATLYWYQQILGQGPKLLIQFQNNGVVDDSQLPKDRFSAERLKGVDSTLKIQPAKLEDSAVYLCASSRTSGLVEQYFGPGTRLTVT.

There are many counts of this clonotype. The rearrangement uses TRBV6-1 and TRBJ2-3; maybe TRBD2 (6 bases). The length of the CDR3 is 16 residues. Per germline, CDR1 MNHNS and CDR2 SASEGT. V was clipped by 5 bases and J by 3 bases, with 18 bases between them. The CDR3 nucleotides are TGTGCCAGCAGTCCCTTCGGGGGAGAGGGGACAGATACGCAGTATTTT. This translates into CASSPFGGEGTDTQYF.

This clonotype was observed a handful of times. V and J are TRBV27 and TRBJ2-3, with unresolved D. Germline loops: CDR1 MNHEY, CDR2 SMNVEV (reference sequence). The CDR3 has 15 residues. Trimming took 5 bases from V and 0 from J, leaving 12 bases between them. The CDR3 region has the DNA TGTGCCAGCAGTGGCGCCCGATCTAGCACAGATACGCAGTATTTT. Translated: CASSGARSSTDTQYF.

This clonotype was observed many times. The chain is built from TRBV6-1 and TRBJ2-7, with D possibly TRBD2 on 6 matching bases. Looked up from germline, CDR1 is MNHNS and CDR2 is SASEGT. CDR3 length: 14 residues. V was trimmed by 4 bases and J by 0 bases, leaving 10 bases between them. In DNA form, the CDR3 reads TGTGCCAGCAGTGCGGTCGGGAGCTCCTACGAGCAGTACTTC. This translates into CASSAVGSSYEQYF.

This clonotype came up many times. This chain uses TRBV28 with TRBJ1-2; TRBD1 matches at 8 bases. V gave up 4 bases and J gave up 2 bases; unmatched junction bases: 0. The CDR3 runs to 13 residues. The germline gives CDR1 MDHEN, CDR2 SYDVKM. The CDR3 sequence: CASSWTGNYGYTF. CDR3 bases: TGTGCCAGCAGTTGGACAGGGAACTATGGCTACACCTTC.

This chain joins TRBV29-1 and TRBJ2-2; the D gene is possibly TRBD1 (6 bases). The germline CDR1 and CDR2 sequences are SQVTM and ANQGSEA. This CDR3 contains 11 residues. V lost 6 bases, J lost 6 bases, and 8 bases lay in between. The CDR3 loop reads CSVTGSGELFF. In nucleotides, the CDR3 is TGCAGCGTCACAGGGTCCGGGGAGCTGTTTTTT.

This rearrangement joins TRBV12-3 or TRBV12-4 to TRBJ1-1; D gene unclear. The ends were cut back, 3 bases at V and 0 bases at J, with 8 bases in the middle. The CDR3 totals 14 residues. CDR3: CASSFGTMNTEAFF. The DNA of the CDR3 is TGTGCCAGCAGTTTCGGCACCATGAACACTGAAGCTTTCTTT.

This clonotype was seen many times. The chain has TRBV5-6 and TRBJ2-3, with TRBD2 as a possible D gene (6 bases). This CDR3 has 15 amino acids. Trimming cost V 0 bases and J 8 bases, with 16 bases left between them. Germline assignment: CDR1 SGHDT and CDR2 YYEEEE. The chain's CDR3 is CASSLEGTPGLTQYF. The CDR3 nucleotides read TGTGCCAGCAGCTTGGAAGGGACTCCGGGCCTTACGCAGTATTTT.

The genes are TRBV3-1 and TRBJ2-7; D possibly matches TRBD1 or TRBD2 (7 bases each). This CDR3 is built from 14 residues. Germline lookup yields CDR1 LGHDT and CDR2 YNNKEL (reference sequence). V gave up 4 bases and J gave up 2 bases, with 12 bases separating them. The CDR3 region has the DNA TGTGCCAGCAGCCCAGGGGGGGCAGCCTACGAGCAGTACGTC. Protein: CASSPGGAAYEQYV.

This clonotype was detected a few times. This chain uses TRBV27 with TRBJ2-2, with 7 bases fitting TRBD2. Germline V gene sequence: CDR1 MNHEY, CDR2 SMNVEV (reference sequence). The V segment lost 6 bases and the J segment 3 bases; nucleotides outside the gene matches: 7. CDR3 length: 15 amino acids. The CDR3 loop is CASSWGGDYTGELFF. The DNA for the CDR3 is TGTGCCAGCAGCTGGGGGGGGGATTACACCGGGGAGCTGTTTTTT.

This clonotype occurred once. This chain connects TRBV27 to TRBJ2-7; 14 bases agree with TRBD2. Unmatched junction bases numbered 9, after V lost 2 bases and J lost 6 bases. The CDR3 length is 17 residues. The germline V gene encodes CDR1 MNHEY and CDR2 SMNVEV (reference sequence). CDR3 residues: CASSLGTSGRVPREQYF. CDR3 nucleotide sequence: TGTGCCAGCAGTTTAGGGACTAGCGGGAGAGTCCCACGCGAGCAGTACTTC.

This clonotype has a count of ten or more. The CDR3 loop is CASSELAGGLNEQFF. The CDR3 nucleotides are TGTGCCAGCAGCGAACTAGCGGGAGGGCTTAATGAGCAGTTCTTC. J is TRBJ2-1 and V is TRBV7-2; 13 bases agree with TRBD2. CDR1 is SGHTA and CDR2 is FQGNSA in the germline V gene. V lost 5 bases to trimming and J lost 7 bases; unmatched junction nucleotides: 5. This CDR3 comprises 15 residues.

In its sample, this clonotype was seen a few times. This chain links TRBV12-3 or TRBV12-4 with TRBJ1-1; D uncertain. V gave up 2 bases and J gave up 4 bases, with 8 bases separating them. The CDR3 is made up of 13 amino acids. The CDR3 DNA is TGTGCCAGCAGTTTATCCCCCCGCACTGAAGCTTTCTTT. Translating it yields CASSLSPRTEAFF.

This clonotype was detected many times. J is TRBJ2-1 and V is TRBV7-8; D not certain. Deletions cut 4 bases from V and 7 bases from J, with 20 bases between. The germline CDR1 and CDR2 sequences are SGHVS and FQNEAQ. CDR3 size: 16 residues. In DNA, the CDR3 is TGTGCCAGCAGCTCAAGAGTAGCAGATCCGCCGAATGAGCAGTTCTTC. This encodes CASSSRVADPPNEQFF.

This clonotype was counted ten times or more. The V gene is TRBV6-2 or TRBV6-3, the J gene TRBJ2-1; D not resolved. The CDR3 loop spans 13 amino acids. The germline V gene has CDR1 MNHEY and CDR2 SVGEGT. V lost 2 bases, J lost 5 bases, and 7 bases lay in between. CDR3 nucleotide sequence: TGTGCCAGCAGTTACGTGGCTCACAATGAGCAGTTCTTC. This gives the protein CASSYVAHNEQFF.